The 21 T cell receptor beta chains given below trace back to one sample, sequenced in a study of response to subunit inactivated influenza vaccine. TCRdb re-analysed the RT-PCR reads in MiXCR, keeping a single row per CDR3 protein. The sample contains hundreds of thousands of distinct CDR3 sequences, 15% to 19% of which appear only once. The source was PBMCs from blood, collected about 11 days after vaccination. These TCRs come from a man aged 50 to 60 who received an inactivated influenza vaccine.

This chain connects TRBV20-1 to TRBJ2-1; D is perhaps TRBD2 (7 bases). With 6 bases removed from V and 0 bases from J, the gap between germline ends came to 15 bases. The germline V gene encodes CDR1 DFQATT and CDR2 SNEGSKA (reference sequence). CDR3 length equals 15 residues. The CDR3 DNA is TGCAGTGCCTGGGGGGGGCGTAGCTCCTACAATGAGCAGTTCTTC. Translating it yields CSAWGGRSSYNEQFF.

The sample holds many counts of this clonotype. This chain links TRBV30 with TRBJ2-2, with D hard to call. V lost 1 base to trimming and J lost 5 bases, with 2 bases between them. The V gene's germline CDR1 is GTSNPN and CDR2 SVGIG (reference sequence). The CDR3 totals 11 residues. The CDR3 sequence: CAWSGTGELFF. The CDR3 DNA reads TGTGCCTGGAGTGGGACCGGGGAGCTGTTTTTT.

This clonotype has more than one count but fewer than ten. The chain employs TRBV20-1 and TRBJ2-1, with 7 bases that match TRBD1. CDR3 length: 12 residues. CDR1 and CDR2 from the germline V gene are DFQATT and SNEGSKA (reference sequence). CDR3 amino acids: CNTGTDYNEQFF. As DNA, the CDR3 is TGCAACACCGGGACAGACTACAATGAGCAGTTCTTC.

This clonotype was detected many times. The rearrangement uses TRBV12-3 or TRBV12-4 and TRBJ2-5; 9 nucleotides line up with TRBD2. CDR3 length: 15 residues. Unmatched junction bases numbered 6, after V lost 2 bases and J lost 5 bases. The CDR3 loop reads CASSLLAGEGETQYF. CDR3 DNA: TGTGCCAGCAGTTTATTAGCGGGGGAAGGGGAGACCCAGTACTTC.

This clonotype was seen repeatedly, ten times or more. CDR3 loop: CASSPGTSGDTQYF. Written as DNA, the CDR3 is TGCGCCAGCAGCCCCGGAACGTCGGGAGATACGCAGTATTTT. This rearrangement joins TRBV5-1 to TRBJ2-3; D is ambiguous. Germline V gene lookup returns CDR1 SGHRS and CDR2 YFSETQ. The V end lost 4 bases, the J end lost 5 bases, and 14 bases lay between the germline ends. The CDR3 spans 14 residues.

The chain uses TRBV12-3 or TRBV12-4 and TRBJ2-1, with D perhaps matching TRBD1 or TRBD2 (5 bases each). This CDR3 is 14 amino acids long. The ends were cut back, 7 bases at V and 7 bases at J, with 17 bases in the middle. CDR3 sequence: CASKGVRDANEQFF. Written as DNA, the CDR3 is TGTGCCAGCAAAGGGGTACGGGACGCGAATGAGCAGTTCTTC.

This clonotype was seen a few times. The chain employs TRBV7-3 and TRBJ2-3, with a tentative D call TRBD1 (6 bases). The CDR3 loop spans 13 amino acids. Germline CDR1 reads SGHTA; CDR2 reads FQGTGA. V lost 5 bases and J lost 6, with 12 bases in between. The CDR3 loop reads CASSRQAADTQYF. The CDR3 bases are TGTGCCAGCAGCCGACAGGCTGCGGATACGCAGTATTTT.

In this sample, this clonotype turned up many times. This chain joins TRBV4-3 and TRBJ1-5, with D maybe TRBD1 (5 bases). Germline lookup yields CDR1 LGHNA and CDR2 YSLEER. Trimming pared 1 base from V and 6 bases from J, leaving 10 bases between. The CDR3 is 14 amino acids. DNA for the CDR3: TGCGCCAGCAGCCAAGGTTTTCAGGGTCAGCCCCAGCATTTT. It translates to CASSQGFQGQPQHF.

The chain is built from TRBV20-1 and TRBJ1-5, with 8 bases aligning to TRBD1. CDR1 is DFQATT, CDR2 SNEGSKA, per germline (reference sequence). This CDR3 contains 15 residues. Trimming at V came to 1 base and at J to 4 bases, leaving 6 bases not matched to a gene. This CDR3 reads CSARVTGGRNQPQHF. The CDR3 DNA follows: TGCAGTGCTAGAGTCACAGGGGGACGAAATCAGCCCCAGCATTTT.

The J gene is TRBJ1-2, the V gene TRBV4-3; no definite D call. V was pared by 4 bases and J by 0 bases, with 18 bases between. Germline CDR1 reads LGHNA; CDR2 reads YSLEER. The CDR3 is made up of 17 amino acids. CDR3 bases: TGCGCCAGCAGCCCCCGACACTCCCCTGAAGCTAACTATGGCTACACCTTC. As protein: CASSPRHSPEANYGYTF.

The table lists this clonotype with many counts. The chain has TRBV6-1 and TRBJ1-5, with D hard to call. Germline values: CDR1 MNHNS, CDR2 SASEGT. V was trimmed by 5 bases and J by 2 bases, leaving 16 bases between them. This CDR3 region has 16 residues. The CDR3 nucleotides are TGTGCCAGCAGTCCCGGACGTACCTGGGGCAATCAGCCCCAGCATTTT. Translated: CASSPGRTWGNQPQHF.

This sequence joins TRBV28 and TRBJ2-1; the D gene is possibly TRBD2 (8 bases). Germline CDR1 and CDR2: MDHEN and SYDVKM. V shed 4 bases and J shed 4 bases, with 14 bases lying between them. This CDR3 contains 15 residues. Written as DNA, the CDR3 is TGTGCCAGCAGTTCGGGAGGGACAGTGTACAATGAGCAGTTCTTC. Protein: CASSSGGTVYNEQFF.

In its sample, this clonotype was seen a few times. V gene TRBV10-3 combines with J gene TRBJ2-1, with D unclear. Germline V gene data show CDR1 as ENHRY and CDR2 as SYGVKD. The CDR3 consists of 13 residues. V was shortened by 2 bases and J by 3 bases, with 5 bases between the two germline ends. The CDR3 loop is CAISEVGYNEQFF. The CDR3 nucleotides are TGTGCCATCAGTGAGGTGGGCTACAATGAGCAGTTCTTC.

This clonotype was found a few times. This chain links TRBV10-2 with TRBJ2-1, with 8 nucleotides matching TRBD2. V lost 0 bases, J lost 2 bases, and 6 bases stayed unmatched. CDR1 and CDR2 (germline): WSHSY, SAAADI. The CDR3 runs 17 residues. The CDR3 bases are TGCGCCAGCAGTGAGTCGATGCGGGGGGCTACCTACAATGAGCAGTTCTTC. Protein product: CASSESMRGATYNEQFF.

This rearrangement joins TRBV20-1 to TRBJ1-5; D is possibly TRBD1 (5 bases). CDR1 is DFQATT, CDR2 SNEGSKA, per germline (reference sequence). Trimming stripped 3 bases from V and 1 base from J, with 19 bases between. The CDR3 has 17 residues. CDR3 sequence reads: CSASRGLARVSNQPQHF. CDR3 DNA sequence: TGCAGTGCTAGCCGGGGACTCGCCCGGGTGAGCAATCAGCCCCAGCATTTT.

This clonotype was detected a few times. The rearrangement uses TRBV28 and TRBJ1-6; TRBD1 aligns across 8 bases. Losses at the gene ends were 2 bases for V and 6 bases for J; bases not matched to a gene: 6. The CDR3 covers 16 residues. The germline V gene encodes CDR1 MDHEN and CDR2 SYDVKM. The CDR3: CASSLPRGRGNSPLHF. The DNA of the CDR3 is TGTGCCAGCAGTTTACCCAGGGGGCGCGGTAATTCACCCCTCCACTTT.

The chain joins TRBV28 to TRBJ1-3; unclear D gene. CDR1 is MDHEN and CDR2 is SYDVKM in the germline V gene. The V end was cut by 6 bases, the J end by 0 bases, with 15 bases between. This CDR3 has 16 amino acids. Here the CDR3 DNA reads TGTGCCAGCAGGAACCCGGACGGATTCTCTGGAAACACCATATATTTT. The encoded protein is CASRNPDGFSGNTIYF.

There are a few counts of this clonotype. The CDR3 DNA follows: TGTGCCAGCAGTGGGGGACTAGCGGGATTGGAAGAGACCCAGTACTTC. Residues: CASSGGLAGLEETQYF. V usage is TRBV25-1 and J usage is TRBJ2-5; 13 bases align to TRBD2. Germline values: CDR1 MGHDK, CDR2 SYGVNS. This CDR3 spans 16 amino acids. V was clipped by 4 bases and J by 3 bases; unmatched bases: 5.

The sample holds a few counts of this clonotype. At one end the junction does not follow the germline gene, possibly because of a read error. This rearrangement joins TRBV29-1 to TRBJ2-7, with D unresolved. CDR3 length: 11 residues. Germline V gives CDR1 SQVTM, CDR2 ANQGSEA. The CDR3 DNA follows: TGCAGCGTTGCGGCAGGCCCAGAGATGAACTTC. Residues: CSVAAGPEMNF.

This clonotype was counted between two and nine times. The chain combines TRBV6-1 with TRBJ2-7, with a possible D match to TRBD2 (6 bases). Germline assignment: CDR1 MNHNS and CDR2 SASEGT. The CDR3 extends over 14 amino acids. The V gene lost 4 bases and the J gene lost 2 bases, with 12 bases spanning the gap. CDR3: CASSGGVRTYEQYF. The CDR3 DNA follows: TGTGCCAGCAGTGGGGGGGTCCGAACCTACGAGCAGTACTTC.

This clonotype showed up many times. One junction end does not reproduce the germline sequence, and a read error may be involved. The rearrangement joins TRBV7-2 to TRBJ2-3, with 8 bases identical to TRBD2. Germline CDR1 reads SGHTA; CDR2 reads FQGNSA. The CDR3 runs 13 residues. CDR3 DNA: TGCGCCAGCAGCTTGGGACTAGCAGATACGCAGTATTTT. Its translation: CASSLGLADTQYF.